This T cell receptor (beta chain) was observed in a study of blood T cell repertoires in COVID-19. Study overall: Material from acute and convalescent COVID-19 was sourced from the United States, Italy and Spain. PBMCs, B-cell-depleted T cells, or T cells provided the cDNA or gDNA that made up the material.

Germline loops: CDR1 LGHDT, CDR2 YNNKEL (reference sequence). With 4 bases clipped from V and 2 bases from J, the junction kept 7 bases outside the gene matches. The CDR3 loop spans 15 amino acids. Original processing methods: Amplification with reference gene primers provided the estimates of nucleated cell counts. Data came from immunoSEQ multiplex PCR; TCRdb stores just in-frame clones and leaves some out. Clonal size and the V and J genes are those of that table, whereas D and trimming came from the DNA. The sample has around 200,000 clones, about 85% seen once; the top ten hold roughly 12%. The TCR originated in a woman aged 18-29 years who had recovered from COVID-19. Input material: peripheral blood. The chain uses TRBV3-1 (or the pseudogene TRBV3-2) and TRBJ1-2; 7 bases fit TRBD1. CDR3 loop: CASSLGTVKNYGYTF. The CDR3 region has the DNA TGTGCCAGCAGCCTTGGGACAGTAAAGAACTATGGCTACACCTTC.